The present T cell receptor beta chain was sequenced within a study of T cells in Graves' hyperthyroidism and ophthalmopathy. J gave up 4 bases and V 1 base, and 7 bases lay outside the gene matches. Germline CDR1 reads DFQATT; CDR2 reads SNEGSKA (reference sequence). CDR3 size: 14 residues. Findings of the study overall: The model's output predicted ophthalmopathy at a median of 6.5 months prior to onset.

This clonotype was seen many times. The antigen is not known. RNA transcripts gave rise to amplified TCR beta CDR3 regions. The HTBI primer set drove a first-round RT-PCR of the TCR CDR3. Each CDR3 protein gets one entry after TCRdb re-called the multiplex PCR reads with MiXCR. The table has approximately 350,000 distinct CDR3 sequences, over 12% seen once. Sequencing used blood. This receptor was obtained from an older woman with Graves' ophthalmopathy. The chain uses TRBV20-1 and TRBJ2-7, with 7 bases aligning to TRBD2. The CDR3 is CSARASGMVYEQYF. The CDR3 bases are TGCAGTGCTAGAGCCAGCGGGATGGTGTACGAGCAGTACTTC.